The clone carrying this T cell receptor beta chain occurred a few times. The data derive from a study of T cells in Graves' hyperthyroidism and ophthalmopathy. What was amplified from RNA transcripts were TCR beta CDR3 regions. The HTBI set primed first-round TCR CDR3 RT-PCR. TCRdb fed the multiplex PCR reads into MiXCR, producing one record per CDR3 protein. The table includes roughly 290,000 distinct CDR3 sequences, approximately 15% detected once. Germline CDR1 LGHDT, CDR2 YNNKEL (reference sequence). The CDR3 is made up of 13 amino acids. V shed 5 bases and J shed 4 bases, with 10 bases lying between them.

This TCR was sampled from a woman aged 40 to 50 with Graves' hyperthyroidism. The J gene is TRBJ2-3, the V gene TRBV3-1, with D hard to call. The sequencing input was blood. The CDR3 bases are TGTGCCAGCAGCTCTCTCCTAGCAGATACGCAGTATTTT. Amino acids: CASSSLLADTQYF.